These 28 T cell receptor beta chains originate from one sample sequenced in a study of Ad26.COV2.S vaccination and SARS-CoV-2 variants. Treatment noted: around 19 received Ad26.COV2.S at low or high dose, single or two shots; about 5 received placebo; per-sample allocation not given. Sampling was performed 63 days after the first vaccine or placebo injection. Sequenced by immunoSEQ multiplex PCR; TCRdb stores in-frame clones only, minus some. The data show a few hundred thousand clones, roughly 91% seen once. The sample was peripheral blood, taken in a trial of Ad26.COV2.S vaccine versus placebo. The receptors shown here come from a person aged 18 to 59 who received the Ad26.COV2.S COVID-19 vaccine or a placebo.

V and J are TRBV9 and TRBJ2-1; 11 nucleotides align to TRBD2. Germline lookup yields CDR1 SGDLS and CDR2 YYNGEE. Unmatched junction bases numbered 7, after V lost 4 bases and J lost 7 bases. The CDR3 totals 15 residues. In DNA form, the CDR3 reads TGTGCCAGCAGCCCCGTCGGGACTAGCGGTAATGAGCAGTTCTTC. Amino acid sequence: CASSPVGTSGNEQFF. Supplemented by reference TRBV9 and TRBJ2-1, the full variable domain reads DSGVTQTPKHLITATGQRVTLRCSPRSGDLSVYWYQQSLDQGLQFLIQYYNGEERAKGNILERFSAQQFPDLHSELNLSSLELGDSALYFCASSPVGTSGNEQFFGPGTRLTVL.

The genes are TRBV19 and TRBJ1-5; TRBD1 matches 12 bases. The CDR3 is 17 residues long. Trimming at V came to 7 bases and at J to 1 base, leaving 8 bases not matched to a gene. Germline CDR1 reads LNHDA; CDR2 reads SQIVND (reference sequence). CDR3 DNA: TGTGCCAGTACTCCGGGACAGGGGGCTATAAGCAATCAGCCCCAGCATTTT. Translated: CASTPGQGAISNQPQHF.

J is TRBJ1-4 and V is TRBV6-5; 10 positions match TRBD1. The CDR3 length is 13 residues. Germline CDR1 MNHEY, CDR2 SVGAGI. The ends lost 5 bases at V and 15 bases at J; junction bases unmatched: 9. CDR3 nucleotide sequence: TGTGCCAGCAGTCCGACAGGGGGCAGAGGGGTGTTTTTT. As protein: CASSPTGGRGVFF.

The rearrangement uses TRBV4-1 and TRBJ2-2; maybe TRBD1 (5 bases). V was shortened by 4 bases and J by 0 bases, with 12 bases between the two germline ends. The CDR3 is made up of 16 amino acids. Germline assignment: CDR1 MGHRA and CDR2 YSYEKL. CDR3 nucleotide sequence: TGCGCCAGCAGCCCCCTGGGGCTAGCGAACACCGGGGAGCTGTTTTTT. This translates into CASSPLGLANTGELFF.

This clone was picked up a small number of times. V gene TRBV7-3 combines with J gene TRBJ2-7; D perhaps matches TRBD1 (6 bases). Germline V gene lookup returns CDR1 SGHTA and CDR2 FQGTGA. The ends were cut back, 5 bases at V and 3 bases at J, with 17 bases in the middle. The CDR3 has 15 amino acids. CDR3 DNA: TGTGCCAGCAGCATTACCGGGACATCGGGCTACGAGCAGTACTTC. Amino acids: CASSITGTSGYEQYF. Looking up the rest from reference TRBV7-3 and TRBJ2-7 gives the full variable domain: GAGVSQTPSNKVTEKGKYVELRCDPISGHTALYWYRQSLGQGPEFLIYFQGTGAADDSGLPNDRFFAVRPEGSVSTLKIQRTERGDSAVYLCASSITGTSGYEQYFGPGTRLTVT.

The chain is built from TRBV12-3 or TRBV12-4 and TRBJ2-2; perhaps TRBD1 as D (5 bases). CDR3 length equals 13 residues. The germline V and J ends were trimmed by 2 bases and 8 bases, with 9 bases remaining between them. The CDR3 here is CASSLTGGGELFF. The CDR3 DNA is TGTGCCAGCAGTTTAACAGGCGGAGGGGAGCTGTTTTTT.

In its sample, this clone was seen once. The V gene is TRBV6-2 or TRBV6-3, the J gene TRBJ2-3; D remains ambiguous. V dropped 3 bases and J dropped 4 bases, with 5 bases sitting between them. In germline, CDR1 is MNHEY, CDR2 SVGEGT. The CDR3 contains 12 residues. CDR3 nucleotides: TGTGCCAGCAGTTATCACCCAGATACGCAGTATTTT. This sequence encodes CASSYHPDTQYF.

The chain carries TRBV7-8 and TRBJ2-1; 15 nucleotides agree with TRBD2. The J segment lost 5 bases and the V segment lost 5 bases, leaving 4 bases of the junction unmatched. Germline V lookup: CDR1 SGHVS, CDR2 FQNEAQ. CDR3 length: 16 residues. The CDR3 here is CASSRTSGRADNEQFF. In DNA, the CDR3 is TGTGCCAGCAGCAGGACTAGCGGGAGGGCCGACAATGAGCAGTTCTTC.

V gene TRBV7-2 combines with J gene TRBJ2-5, with a possible D match to TRBD1 (6 bases). Trimming took off 5 bases at V and 1 base at J, with 8 bases between the two ends. Germline CDR1 and CDR2: SGHTA and FQGNSA. The CDR3 totals 13 residues. Here the CDR3 DNA reads TGTGCCAGCAGCACGGACAGCCAAGAGACCCAGTACTTC. This codes for CASSTDSQETQYF.

V usage is TRBV7-2 and J usage is TRBJ2-1; D is undetermined. This CDR3 has 14 residues. Deletions cut 1 base from V and 7 bases from J, with 11 bases between. Germline V CDR1 and CDR2: SGHTA, FQGNSA. CDR3: CASSLEPPRNEQFF. CDR3 DNA: TGTGCCAGCAGCTTAGAACCCCCTCGAAATGAGCAGTTCTTC.

V and J are TRBV13 and TRBJ2-2; TRBD1 agrees at 11 bases. Germline V gene sequence: CDR1 PRHDT, CDR2 FYEKMQ (reference sequence). Losses at the gene ends were 5 bases for V and 5 bases for J; bases not matched to a gene: 4. The CDR3 spans 15 residues. The CDR3 DNA is TGTGCCAGCAGCCATGGACAGGGGGCAACCGGGGAGCTGTTTTTT. Translated: CASSHGQGATGELFF. Full variable domain (rest looked up from reference TRBV13 and TRBJ2-2): AAGVIQSPRHLIKEKRETATLKCYPIPRHDTVYWYQQGPGQDPQFLISFYEKMQSDKGSIPDRFSAQQFSDYHSELNMSSLELGDSALYFCASSHGQGATGELFFGEGSRLTVL.

The chain employs TRBV5-6 and TRBJ2-3; D assignment may be TRBD1 or TRBD2 (5 bases each). The CDR3 runs to 15 residues. From germline, CDR1 is SGHDT and CDR2 YYEEEE. Trimming pared 3 bases from V and 0 bases from J, leaving 11 bases between. The DNA of the CDR3 is TGTGCCAGCAGCTCCCCGGGACCCAGCACAGATACGCAGTATTTT. Protein: CASSSPGPSTDTQYF. Together with reference TRBV5-6 and TRBJ2-3, the CDR3 gives the full variable domain: DAGVTQSPTHLIKTRGQQVTLRCSPKSGHDTVSWYQQALGQGPQFIFQYYEEEERQRGNFPDRFSGHQFPNYSSELNVNALLLGDSALYLCASSSPGPSTDTQYFGPGTRLTVL.

The rearrangement joins TRBV5-4 to TRBJ2-7; D is possibly TRBD1 (6 bases). Trimming stripped 4 bases from V and 0 bases from J, with 11 bases between. This CDR3 contains 14 residues. Germline CDR1 is SGHNT and CDR2 is YYREEE (reference sequence). The CDR3 is CASSPDRTSYEQYF. CDR3 bases: TGTGCCAGCAGCCCCGACAGGACCTCCTACGAGCAGTACTTC.

The V and J genes are TRBV5-1 and TRBJ1-3, with 9 nucleotides matching TRBD1. The germline CDR1 and CDR2 sequences are SGHRS and YFSETQ. This CDR3 region has 16 residues. Germline trimming cut 0 bases from V and 7 bases from J; bases unmatched to any gene: 8. In DNA, the CDR3 is TGCGCCAGCAGCTTGGCGGGACAGGGTTTCGCGAACACCATATATTTT. As protein: CASSLAGQGFANTIYF.

CDR3 loop: CASSTSRTGLYF. CDR3 DNA sequence: TGTGCCAGCAGCACATCGCGAACGGGGTTATATTTT. J is TRBJ2-3 and V is TRBV7-2, with D possibly being TRBD2 (5 bases). The CDR3 consists of 12 residues. Germline values: CDR1 SGHTA, CDR2 FQGNSA. V lost 5 bases to trimming and J lost 15 bases, with 18 bases between them.

Here the CDR3 DNA reads TGTGCCAGCAGTTACTCAAGACTAGCGGATTCCTTTGGACGAGAGACCCAGTACTTC. It encodes CASSYSRLADSFGRETQYF. The rearrangement links TRBV6-2 or TRBV6-3 to TRBJ2-5; 9 bases are a match to TRBD2. The CDR3 runs to 19 residues. The junction had 15 bases not matched to a gene; V was cut back by 0 bases and J by 4 bases. In germline, CDR1 is MNHEY, CDR2 SVGEGT.

CDR3 nucleotides: TGTGCCAGCAGCCGAACACTAGCGGGGAACTACGAGCAGTACTTC. It codes for CASSRTLAGNYEQYF. V and J are TRBV4-2 and TRBJ2-7; 10 positions match TRBD2. The CDR3 totals 15 residues. The trim removed 4 bases at V and 3 bases at J, leaving 6 bases unmatched. The germline gives CDR1 LGHNA, CDR2 YNFKEQ.

The chain links TRBV19 to TRBJ2-3; 8 bases agree with TRBD2. The germline V gene has CDR1 LNHDA and CDR2 SQIVND (reference sequence). CDR3 length: 13 residues. The V gene end was trimmed by 5 bases and the J gene end by 5 bases; junction bases not matched to a gene: 3. Written as DNA, the CDR3 is TGTGCCAGTAGTTTGCTAGCGGGAGATACGCAGTATTTT. Its protein is CASSLLAGDTQYF.

This chain joins TRBV30 and TRBJ1-2; the D is unclear. The V end lost 2 bases, the J end lost 8 bases, and 18 bases lay between the germline ends. Germline assignment: CDR1 GTSNPN and CDR2 SVGIG (reference sequence). The CDR3 sequence is 14 residues long. The chain's CDR3 is CAWSLGWGSGGYTF. The CDR3 coding sequence is TGTGCCTGGAGTCTGGGCTGGGGTTCGGGGGGCTACACCTTC.

The genes are TRBV14 and TRBJ2-2; 9 positions match TRBD2. Germline V lookup: CDR1 SGHDN, CDR2 FVKESK. Trimming removed 1 base from V and 6 bases from J; junction bases left unmatched: 6. The CDR3 is made up of 16 amino acids. In DNA, the CDR3 is TGTGCCAGCAGCCAAGCCGGGACTAGCTACCCCGGGGAGCTGTTTTTT. As protein: CASSQAGTSYPGELFF.

The J gene is TRBJ2-5, the V gene TRBV7-2; a possible D gene is TRBD2 (5 bases). Germline V gene data show CDR1 as SGHTA and CDR2 as FQGNSA. The V end was cut by 5 bases, the J end by 4 bases, with 11 bases between. The CDR3 sequence is 13 residues long. The CDR3 here is CASSAGLSETQYF. Written as DNA, the CDR3 is TGTGCCAGCAGCGCCGGACTCTCAGAGACCCAGTACTTC.

This clone was counted between two and nine times. The chain recombines TRBV3-1 (or the pseudogene TRBV3-2) with TRBJ2-2, with 8 positions matching TRBD2. V was clipped by 3 bases and J by 6 bases; unmatched bases: 3. The length of the CDR3 is 14 residues. Germline values: CDR1 LGHDT, CDR2 YNNKEL (reference sequence). CDR3 sequence: CASSQGLEAGELFF. DNA for the CDR3: TGTGCCAGCAGCCAGGGACTAGAAGCCGGGGAGCTGTTTTTT.

The V gene is TRBV7-6, the J gene TRBJ2-1; TRBD2 agrees at 7 bases. The CDR3 length is 15 residues. V dropped 2 bases and J dropped 7; count of bases not matched to a gene: 8. Per the germline V gene, CDR1 is SGHVS and CDR2 is FNYEAQ. CDR3 protein: CASSLTAGAINEQFF. As DNA, the CDR3 is TGTGCCAGCAGCTTAACGGCGGGAGCGATTAATGAGCAGTTCTTC.

This CDR3 reads CAISATGGNTEAFF. In DNA form, the CDR3 reads TGTGCCATCAGTGCCACAGGGGGGAACACTGAAGCTTTCTTT. The chain combines TRBV10-3 with TRBJ1-1; 8 positions agree with TRBD1. CDR1 and CDR2 (germline): ENHRY, SYGVKD. Unmatched junction bases numbered 2, after V lost 4 bases and J lost 1 base. CDR3 length: 14 amino acids.

The rearrangement joins TRBV5-1 to TRBJ2-1, with D possibly called TRBD1 or TRBD2 (5 bases each). Deletions cut 3 bases from V and 7 bases from J, with 20 bases between. This CDR3 has 16 amino acids. Germline V gene lookup returns CDR1 SGHRS and CDR2 YFSETQ. CDR3 residues: CASSSITGRMGNEQFF. The CDR3 DNA follows: TGCGCCAGCAGCTCTATAACGGGGCGCATGGGGAATGAGCAGTTCTTC.

V is TRBV28 and J is TRBJ1-2; 8 bases are shared with TRBD1. The V gene's germline CDR1 is MDHEN and CDR2 SYDVKM. The length of the CDR3 is 14 residues. The V and J ends lost 3 bases and 4 bases, in that order; junction bases with no gene match: 4. The CDR3 reads CASSLQGASYGYTF. The CDR3 nucleotides read TGTGCCAGCAGTTTGCAGGGGGCAAGCTATGGCTACACCTTC.

The chain links TRBV19 to TRBJ2-7; D not certain. The V gene's germline CDR1 is LNHDA and CDR2 SQIVND (reference sequence). CDR3 length: 15 residues. Trimming shortened V by 10 bases and J by 0 bases, and 19 bases separated the two germline ends. DNA of the CDR3: TGTGCCACCCGACGCGAAATAATCGGCTCCTACGAGCAGTACTTC. It specifies CATRREIIGSYEQYF. The variable domain in full, completed from reference TRBV19 and TRBJ2-7, reads DGGITQSPKYLFRKEGQNVTLSCEQNLNHDAMYWYRQDPGQGLRLIYYSQIVNDFQKGDIAEGYSVSREKKESFPLTVTSAQKNPTAFYLCATRREIIGSYEQYFGPGTRLTVT.

The chain uses TRBV5-4 and TRBJ1-1; D call uncertain. Per germline, CDR1 SGHNT and CDR2 YYREEE (reference sequence). Trimming took 0 bases from V and 1 from J, leaving 4 bases between them. This CDR3 is 13 amino acids long. The CDR3 region is CASSLASNTEAFF. CDR3 bases: TGTGCCAGCAGCTTGGCGTCGAACACTGAAGCTTTCTTT.